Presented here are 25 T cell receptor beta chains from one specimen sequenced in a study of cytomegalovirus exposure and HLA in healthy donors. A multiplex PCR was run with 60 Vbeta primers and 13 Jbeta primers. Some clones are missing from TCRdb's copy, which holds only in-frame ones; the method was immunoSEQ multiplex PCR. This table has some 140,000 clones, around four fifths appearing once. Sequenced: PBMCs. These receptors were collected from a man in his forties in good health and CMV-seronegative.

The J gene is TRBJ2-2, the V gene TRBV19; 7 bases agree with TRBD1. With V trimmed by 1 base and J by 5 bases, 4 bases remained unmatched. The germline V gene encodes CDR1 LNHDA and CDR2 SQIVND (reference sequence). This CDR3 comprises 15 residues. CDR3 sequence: CASSIVTGLTGELFF. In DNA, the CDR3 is TGTGCCAGTAGTATAGTGACAGGGCTTACCGGGGAGCTGTTTTTT.

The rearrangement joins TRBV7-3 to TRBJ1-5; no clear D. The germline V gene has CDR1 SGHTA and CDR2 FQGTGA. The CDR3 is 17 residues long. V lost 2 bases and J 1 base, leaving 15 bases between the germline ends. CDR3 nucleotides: TGTGCCAGCAGCTTATCTCCGGGTGTAAAAAGCAATCAGCCCCAGCATTTT. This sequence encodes CASSLSPGVKSNQPQHF.

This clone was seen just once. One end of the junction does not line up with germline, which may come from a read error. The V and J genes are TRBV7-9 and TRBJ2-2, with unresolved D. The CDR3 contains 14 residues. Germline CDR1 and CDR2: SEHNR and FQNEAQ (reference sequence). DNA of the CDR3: TGTTCCAGCATGCAGGCATCGAACACCGGGGAGCTGTTTTTT. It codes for CSSMQASNTGELFF.

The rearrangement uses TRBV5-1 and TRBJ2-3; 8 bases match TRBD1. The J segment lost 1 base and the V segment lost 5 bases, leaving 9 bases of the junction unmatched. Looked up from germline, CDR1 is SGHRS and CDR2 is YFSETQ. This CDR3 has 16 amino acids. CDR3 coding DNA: TGCGCCAGCAGGAAAGAAGGGACAGGAGGCACAGATACGCAGTATTTT. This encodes CASRKEGTGGTDTQYF.

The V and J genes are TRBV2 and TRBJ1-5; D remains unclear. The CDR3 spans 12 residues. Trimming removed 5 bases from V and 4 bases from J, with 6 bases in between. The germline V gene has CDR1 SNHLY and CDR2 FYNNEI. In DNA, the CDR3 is TGTGCCAGCAGTCCCCAAAATCAGCCCCAGCATTTT. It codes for CASSPQNQPQHF.

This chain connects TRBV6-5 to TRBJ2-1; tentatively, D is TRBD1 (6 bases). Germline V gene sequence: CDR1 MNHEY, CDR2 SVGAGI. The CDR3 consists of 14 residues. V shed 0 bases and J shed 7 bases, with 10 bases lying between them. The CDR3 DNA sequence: TGTGCCAGCAGTTACTCTGGGGGCCGGAATGAGCAGTTCTTC. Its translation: CASSYSGGRNEQFF.

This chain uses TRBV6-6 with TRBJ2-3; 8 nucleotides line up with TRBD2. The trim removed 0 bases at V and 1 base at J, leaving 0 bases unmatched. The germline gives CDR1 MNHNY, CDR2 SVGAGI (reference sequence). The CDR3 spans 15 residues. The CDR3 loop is CASSYSGLGTDTQYF. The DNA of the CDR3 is TGTGCCAGCAGTTACTCGGGACTAGGCACAGATACGCAGTATTTT.

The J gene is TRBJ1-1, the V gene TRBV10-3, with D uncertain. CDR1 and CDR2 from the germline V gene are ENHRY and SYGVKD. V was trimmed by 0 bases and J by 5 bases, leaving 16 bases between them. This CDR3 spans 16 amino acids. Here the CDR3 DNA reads TGTGCCATCAGTGAGTCGAGGTTGTCGGCGCGGACTGAAGCTTTCTTT. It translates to CAISESRLSARTEAFF.

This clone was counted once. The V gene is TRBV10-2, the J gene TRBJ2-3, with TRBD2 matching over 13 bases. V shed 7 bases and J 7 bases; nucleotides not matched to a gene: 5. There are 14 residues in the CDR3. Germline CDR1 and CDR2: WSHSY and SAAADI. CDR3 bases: TGCGCCAGCACCACCGGGACTAGCGGGAATACGCAGTATTTT. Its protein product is CASTTGTSGNTQYF.

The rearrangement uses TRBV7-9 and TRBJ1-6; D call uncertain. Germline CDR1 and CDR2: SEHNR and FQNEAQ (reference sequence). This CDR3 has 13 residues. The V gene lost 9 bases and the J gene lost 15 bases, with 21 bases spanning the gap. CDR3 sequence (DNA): TGTGCCAGTACCGATGGCAGCGTGGCACTCCTCCACTTT. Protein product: CASTDGSVALLHF.

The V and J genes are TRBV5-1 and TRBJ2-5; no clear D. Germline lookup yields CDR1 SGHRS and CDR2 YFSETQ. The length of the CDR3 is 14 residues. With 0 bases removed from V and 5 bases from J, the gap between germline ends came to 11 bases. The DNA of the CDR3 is TGCGCCAGCAGCTTGGGACGACGGCGGGAGACCCAGTACTTC. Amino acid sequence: CASSLGRRRETQYF.

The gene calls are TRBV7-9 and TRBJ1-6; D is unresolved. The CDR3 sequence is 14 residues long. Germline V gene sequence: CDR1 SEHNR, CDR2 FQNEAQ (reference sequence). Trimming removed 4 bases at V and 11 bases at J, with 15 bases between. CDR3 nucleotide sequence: TGTGCCAGCAGCTCGGGAAGCAGCCTTCCACCCCTCCACTTT. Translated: CASSSGSSLPPLHF.

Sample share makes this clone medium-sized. CDR3 in amino acids: CASTRGGADNEQFF. In nucleotides, the CDR3 is TGTGCCAGCACCCGGGGGGGGGCCGACAATGAGCAGTTCTTC. The chain has TRBV28 and TRBJ2-1, with 8 bases lining up with TRBD2. CDR1 and CDR2 (germline): MDHEN, SYDVKM. With V trimmed by 7 bases and J by 5 bases, 7 bases remained unmatched. The CDR3 runs 14 residues.

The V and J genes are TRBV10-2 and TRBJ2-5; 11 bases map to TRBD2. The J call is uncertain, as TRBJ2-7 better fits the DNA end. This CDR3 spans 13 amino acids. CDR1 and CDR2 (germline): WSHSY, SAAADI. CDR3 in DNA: TGCGCCAGCAAGGCTAGCGGGAGGTACGAGCAGTACTTC. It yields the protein CASKASGRYEQYF.

CDR3 sequence reads: CASSSDRDMGEKLFF. The CDR3 region has the DNA TGTGCCAGCAGTTCGGACCGGGACATGGGAGAAAAACTGTTTTTT. J is TRBJ1-4 and V is TRBV28; D is possibly TRBD1 (6 bases). The V end was cut by 4 bases, the J end by 8 bases, with 17 bases between. The germline V gene has CDR1 MDHEN and CDR2 SYDVKM. The CDR3 loop spans 15 amino acids.

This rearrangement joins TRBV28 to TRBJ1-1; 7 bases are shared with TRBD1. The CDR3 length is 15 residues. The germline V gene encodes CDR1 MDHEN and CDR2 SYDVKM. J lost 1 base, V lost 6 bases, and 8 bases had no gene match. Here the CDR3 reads CASSNTGAPNTEAFF. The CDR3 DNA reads TGTGCCAGCAGCAATACAGGGGCCCCGAACACTGAAGCTTTCTTT.

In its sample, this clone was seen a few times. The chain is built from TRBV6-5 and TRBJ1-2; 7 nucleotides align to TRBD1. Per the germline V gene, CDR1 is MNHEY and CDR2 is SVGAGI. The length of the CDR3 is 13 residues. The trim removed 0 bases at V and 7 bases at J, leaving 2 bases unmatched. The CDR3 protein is CASSYSGGPGYTF. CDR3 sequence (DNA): TGTGCCAGCAGTTACTCAGGGGGCCCTGGCTACACCTTC.

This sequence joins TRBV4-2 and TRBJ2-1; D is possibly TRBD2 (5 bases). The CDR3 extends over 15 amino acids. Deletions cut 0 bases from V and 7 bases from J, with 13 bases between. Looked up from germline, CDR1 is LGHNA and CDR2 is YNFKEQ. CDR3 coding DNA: TGTGCCAGCAGCCAAGATAAACAGCGAGGGAATGAGCAGTTCTTC. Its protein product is CASSQDKQRGNEQFF.

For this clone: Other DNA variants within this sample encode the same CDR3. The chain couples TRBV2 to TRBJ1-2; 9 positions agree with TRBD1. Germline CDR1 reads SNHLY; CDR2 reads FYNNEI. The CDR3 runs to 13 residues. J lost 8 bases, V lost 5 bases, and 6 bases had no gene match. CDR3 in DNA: TGTGCCAGCAGTATGGGACAGGGAGGCGGCTACACCTTC. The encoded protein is CASSMGQGGGYTF.

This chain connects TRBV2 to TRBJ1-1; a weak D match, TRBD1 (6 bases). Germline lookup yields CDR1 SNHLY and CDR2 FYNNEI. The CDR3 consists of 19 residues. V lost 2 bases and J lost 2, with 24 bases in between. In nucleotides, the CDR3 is TGTGCCAGCAGTGAAACTCCCCCCCCACAGGGTCGGGGAAACACTGAAGCTTTCTTT. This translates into CASSETPPPQGRGNTEAFF.

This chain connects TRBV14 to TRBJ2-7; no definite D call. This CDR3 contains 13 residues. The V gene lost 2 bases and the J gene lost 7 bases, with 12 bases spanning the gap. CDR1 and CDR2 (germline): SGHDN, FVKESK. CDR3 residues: CASSQTSGGEQYF. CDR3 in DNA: TGTGCCAGCAGCCAAACCTCGGGTGGGGAGCAGTACTTC.

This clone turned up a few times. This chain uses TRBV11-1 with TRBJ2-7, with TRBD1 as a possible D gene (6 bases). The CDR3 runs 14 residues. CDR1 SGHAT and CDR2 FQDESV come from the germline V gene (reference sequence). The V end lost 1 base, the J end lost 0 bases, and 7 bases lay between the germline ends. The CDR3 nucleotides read TGTGCCAGCAGCTTAGACAGGGCCTCCTACGAGCAGTACTTC. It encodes CASSLDRASYEQYF.

The CDR3 nucleotides read TGTGCCAGTAGTATAGACCCTAGCGGGAGGGTAAGCTCCTACAATGAGCAGTTCTTC. Protein: CASSIDPSGRVSSYNEQFF. The chain couples TRBV19 to TRBJ2-1; 12 bases match TRBD2. The CDR3 sequence is 19 residues long. Germline CDR1 LNHDA, CDR2 SQIVND (reference sequence). The J segment lost 0 bases and the V segment lost 0 bases, leaving 6 bases of the junction unmatched.

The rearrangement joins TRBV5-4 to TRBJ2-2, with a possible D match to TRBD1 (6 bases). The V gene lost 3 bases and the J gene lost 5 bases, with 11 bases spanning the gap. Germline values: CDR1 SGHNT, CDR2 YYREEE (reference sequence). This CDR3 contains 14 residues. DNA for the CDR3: TGTGCCAGCAGCTCCCGACAGGCTACCGGGGAGCTGTTTTTT. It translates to CASSSRQATGELFF.

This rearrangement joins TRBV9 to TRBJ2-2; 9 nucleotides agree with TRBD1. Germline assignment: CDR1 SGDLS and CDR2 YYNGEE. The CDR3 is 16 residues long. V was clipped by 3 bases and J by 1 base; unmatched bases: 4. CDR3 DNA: TGTGCCAGCAGCGGTCGGGGACAGGGGAACACCGGGGAGCTGTTTTTT. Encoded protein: CASSGRGQGNTGELFF.